What follows are 22 T cell receptor beta chains derived from one specimen sequenced in a study of a mutant IDH1 vaccine in newly diagnosed glioma. Data came from immunoSEQ multiplex PCR; TCRdb stores just in-frame clones and leaves some out. The table has 60,000 to 85,000 clones, about four fifths seen once; the top ten hold roughly 8.2%. Time point defined: baseline, week 1 (first vaccination visit). Treatment noted: pre-vaccination baseline after standard-of-care therapy. The specimen was PBMCs, collected from a glioma patient treated with radiotherapy, temozolomide or both. The receptors originated from a man over 45 with glioma.

The CDR3 coding sequence is TGTGCCAGCAGCTTAGAAGTGAACACTGAAGCTTTCTTT. It codes for CASSLEVNTEAFF. This chain connects TRBV7-2 to TRBJ1-1; D unclear. Germline-derived CDR1 and CDR2 are SGHTA and FQGNSA. V was trimmed by 1 base and J by 0 bases, leaving 3 bases between them. The CDR3 loop spans 13 amino acids.

V gene TRBV7-8 combines with J gene TRBJ2-3, with D possibly being TRBD1 or TRBD2 (5 bases each). The germline V gene encodes CDR1 SGHVS and CDR2 FQNEAQ. The germline V and J ends were trimmed by 10 bases and 1 base, with 12 bases remaining between them. The CDR3 extends over 13 amino acids. The CDR3 DNA follows: TGTGCCACCTCCTTGGGGGGCACAGATACGCAGTATTTT. Residues: CATSLGGTDTQYF.

This rearrangement joins TRBV6-1 to TRBJ1-5; no reliable D call. This CDR3 is 14 amino acids long. From germline, CDR1 is MNHNS and CDR2 SASEGT. V was cut by 7 bases and J by 7 bases, with 17 bases left in between. The CDR3 sequence is CASTRGIGEQPQHF. DNA for the CDR3: TGTGCCAGCACCCGAGGTATTGGGGAACAGCCCCAGCATTTT.

This clone was seen once. The rearrangement joins TRBV5-4 to TRBJ1-2; 10 bases agree with TRBD1. Unmatched junction bases numbered 4, after V lost 3 bases and J lost 5 bases. The CDR3 covers 14 residues. The germline V gene has CDR1 SGHNT and CDR2 YYREEE (reference sequence). This CDR3 is CASSYRDRGYGYTF. In DNA form, the CDR3 reads TGTGCCAGCAGCTACCGGGACAGGGGTTATGGCTACACCTTC.

This clone was seen a few times. In DNA form, the CDR3 reads TGTGCCAGCAGTTTAGTGAGAGGACGGACGAACACTGAAGCTTTCTTT. Translated: CASSLVRGRTNTEAFF. The rearrangement links TRBV28 to TRBJ1-1; no clear D gene. Germline V gene data show CDR1 as MDHEN and CDR2 as SYDVKM. This CDR3 spans 16 amino acids. The V end lost 2 bases, the J end lost 1 base, and 14 bases lay between the germline ends.

The chain joins TRBV7-9 to TRBJ2-1; 8 nucleotides agree with TRBD2. Germline V gene lookup returns CDR1 SEHNR and CDR2 FQNEAQ (reference sequence). The CDR3 runs 15 residues. The J segment lost 5 bases and the V segment lost 4 bases, leaving 7 bases of the junction unmatched. For the CDR3, the DNA is TGTGCCAGCAGCTCCGGGGGGGGGCTAGACAATGAGCAGTTCTTC. As protein: CASSSGGGLDNEQFF.

The chain recombines TRBV5-6 with TRBJ2-4; D not resolved. Per the germline V gene, CDR1 is SGHDT and CDR2 is YYEEEE. V was cut by 0 bases and J by 15 bases, with 13 bases left in between. The CDR3 loop spans 12 amino acids. In DNA, the CDR3 is TGTGCCAGCAGCTTGGCCAGGTCCCTTTGGTACTTC. Protein: CASSLARSLWYF.

This sequence joins TRBV30 and TRBJ1-2; 7 bases align to TRBD1. Looked up from germline, CDR1 is GTSNPN and CDR2 is SVGIG (reference sequence). The CDR3 loop spans 13 amino acids. The V segment lost 3 bases and the J segment 7 bases; nucleotides outside the gene matches: 8. The DNA for the CDR3 is TGTGCCTGGAGCGCGAGACAGGGTGGTGGCTACACCTTC. It codes for CAWSARQGGGYTF.

Details on this clone: Other DNA sequences in the sample encode the same CDR3. The chain has TRBV5-1 and TRBJ1-4; 9 bases align to TRBD1. Germline-derived CDR1 and CDR2 are SGHRS and YFSETQ. This CDR3 region has 15 residues. Trimming at V came to 2 bases and at J to 8 bases, leaving 7 bases not matched to a gene. In DNA form, the CDR3 reads TGCGCCAGCAGCTTCAACAGGGGGCTAGGCGAAAAACTGTTTTTT. Translation: CASSFNRGLGEKLFF.

V is TRBV25-1 and J is TRBJ2-5; D gene uncertain. The CDR3 consists of 15 residues. The germline V gene encodes CDR1 MGHDK and CDR2 SYGVNS. Trimming shortened V by 2 bases and J by 3 bases, and 13 bases separated the two germline ends. The CDR3 here is CASSEVARIEETQYF. The DNA for the CDR3 is TGTGCCAGCAGTGAAGTAGCAAGAATTGAAGAGACCCAGTACTTC. Based on the CDR3 plus reference TRBV25-1 and TRBJ2-5, the full variable domain is EADIYQTPRYLVIGTGKKITLECSQTMGHDKMYWYQQDPGMELHLIHYSYGVNSTEKGDLSSESTVSRIRTEHFPLTLESARPSHTSQYLCASSEVARIEETQYFGPGTRLLVL.

The V gene is TRBV5-1, the J gene TRBJ1-1; D remains ambiguous. Germline values: CDR1 SGHRS, CDR2 YFSETQ. The germline V and J ends were trimmed by 2 bases and 5 bases, with 13 bases remaining between them. This CDR3 is 14 amino acids long. CDR3 protein: CASSLTLRKTEAFF. The CDR3 DNA sequence: TGCGCCAGCAGCTTAACCCTTCGGAAAACTGAAGCTTTCTTT.

This clone was observed once. The chain uses TRBV9 and TRBJ1-4; no firm D call. Germline values: CDR1 SGDLS, CDR2 YYNGEE. The CDR3 is 14 residues long. V lost 0 bases to trimming and J lost 7 bases, with 10 bases between them. The CDR3 DNA sequence: TGTGCCAGCAGCGTAGGGACGTGGGGTGAAAAACTGTTTTTT. Protein: CASSVGTWGEKLFF.

The chain couples TRBV5-6 to TRBJ1-2; D may be TRBD1 (6 bases). The CDR3 is made up of 14 amino acids. V was cut by 5 bases and J by 4 bases, with 15 bases left in between. The germline V gene encodes CDR1 SGHDT and CDR2 YYEEEE. CDR3 sequence (DNA): TGTGCCAGCAGATACAGGGATGGAAGCTATGGCTACACCTTC. It yields the protein CASRYRDGSYGYTF. Full variable domain (missing parts from reference TRBV5-6 and TRBJ1-2): DAGVTQSPTHLIKTRGQQVTLRCSPKSGHDTVSWYQQALGQGPQFIFQYYEEEERQRGNFPDRFSGHQFPNYSSELNVNALLLGDSALYLCASRYRDGSYGYTFGSGTRLTVV.

The J gene is TRBJ1-5, the V gene TRBV4-2, with D tentatively TRBD1 (5 bases). Germline CDR1 reads LGHNA; CDR2 reads YNFKEQ. This CDR3 has 13 amino acids. The V end lost 8 bases, the J end lost 4 bases, and 12 bases lay between the germline ends. The chain's CDR3 is CASWGGGNQPQHF. CDR3 bases: TGTGCCAGCTGGGGGGGAGGGAATCAGCCCCAGCATTTT.

The chain employs TRBV9 and TRBJ2-2; D is perhaps TRBD1 (5 bases). The V gene's germline CDR1 is SGDLS and CDR2 YYNGEE. V gave up 6 bases and J gave up 0 bases, with 6 bases separating them. There are 13 residues in the CDR3. In nucleotides, the CDR3 is TGTGCCAGCACCAGGGCGAACACCGGGGAGCTGTTTTTT. Protein sequence: CASTRANTGELFF.

This rearrangement joins TRBV9 to TRBJ2-3; tentatively, D is TRBD1 or TRBD2 (5 bases each). Germline lookup yields CDR1 SGDLS and CDR2 YYNGEE. The CDR3 consists of 15 residues. With 1 base removed from V and 6 bases from J, the gap between germline ends came to 15 bases. The CDR3 loop is CASSVKAGSRDTQYF. CDR3 bases: TGTGCCAGCAGCGTAAAGGCAGGGAGTAGGGATACGCAGTATTTT.

The chain has TRBV2 and TRBJ2-2; TRBD1 aligns across 8 bases. With 3 bases clipped from V and 9 bases from J, the junction kept 9 bases outside the gene matches. CDR3 length: 15 residues. Per the germline V gene, CDR1 is SNHLY and CDR2 is FYNNEI. CDR3 nucleotide sequence: TGTGCCAGCAGTGACAGGGGGCGGAGGTTCAGGGAGCTGTTTTTT. It is translated as CASSDRGRRFRELFF.

The chain recombines TRBV27 with TRBJ2-2; weak D call: TRBD1 (5 bases). From germline, CDR1 is MNHEY and CDR2 SMNVEV (reference sequence). V was trimmed by 6 bases and J by 1 base, leaving 9 bases between them. The CDR3 spans 14 residues. CDR3 residues: CASRPQGNTGELFF. The CDR3 DNA reads TGTGCCAGCAGGCCGCAGGGGAACACCGGGGAGCTGTTTTTT.

This clone has only a few counts. V gene TRBV30 combines with J gene TRBJ2-4; D possibly corresponds to TRBD2 (6 bases). The ends were cut back, 8 bases at V and 6 bases at J, with 20 bases in the middle. CDR1 GTSNPN and CDR2 SVGIG come from the germline V gene (reference sequence). The CDR3 has 14 amino acids. The CDR3 sequence is CARAAEGNGNIQYF. The CDR3 DNA follows: TGTGCCCGAGCCGCGGAGGGAAACGGAAACATTCAGTACTTC.

This clone came up once. The chain couples TRBV29-1 to TRBJ1-5; the D is unclear. The V gene lost 6 bases and the J gene lost 7 bases, with 16 bases spanning the gap. The CDR3 loop spans 13 amino acids. Per the germline V gene, CDR1 is SQVTM and CDR2 is ANQGSEA. The CDR3 spells CSVKTREGQPQHF. The CDR3 DNA follows: TGCAGCGTAAAAACGAGGGAGGGCCAGCCCCAGCATTTT.

V and J are TRBV2 and TRBJ2-1, with TRBD1 matching over 8 bases. The CDR3 covers 14 residues. Germline V gene lookup returns CDR1 SNHLY and CDR2 FYNNEI. V shed 3 bases and J 3 bases; nucleotides not matched to a gene: 1. The CDR3 DNA sequence: TGTGCCAGCAGTGAGGACAGGGACTACAATGAGCAGTTCTTC. The encoded protein is CASSEDRDYNEQFF.

The gene calls are TRBV9 and TRBJ2-1, with D possibly TRBD2 on 6 matching bases. Trimming cost V 4 bases and J 7 bases, with 12 bases left between them. The length of the CDR3 is 13 residues. Germline V CDR1 and CDR2: SGDLS, YYNGEE. In nucleotides, the CDR3 is TGTGCCAGCAGCTCTGGGACTGCGAATGAGCAGTTCTTC. Amino acids: CASSSGTANEQFF. The full variable domain, its missing parts supplied by reference TRBV9 and TRBJ2-1, is DSGVTQTPKHLITATGQRVTLRCSPRSGDLSVYWYQQSLDQGLQFLIQYYNGEERAKGNILERFSAQQFPDLHSELNLSSLELGDSALYFCASSSGTANEQFFGPGTRLTVL.